The 23 T cell receptor beta chains below were found in one sample sequenced in a study of blood T cell repertoires in COVID-19. This table comes from immunoSEQ multiplex PCR, and its TCRdb copy is limited to in-frame clones, with some not included. The table has roughly 42,000 clones, around 90% seen once. Material for sequencing was peripheral blood. The receptors derive from a man aged 50 to 60 with active COVID-19.

As concerns this clone: Other DNA sequences in this specimen translate into the identical CDR3. V gene TRBV11-2 combines with J gene TRBJ2-1; 9 positions agree with TRBD2. This CDR3 comprises 15 residues. Germline V gene lookup returns CDR1 SGHAT and CDR2 FQNNGV. J gave up 6 bases and V 1 base, and 4 bases lay outside the gene matches. Here the CDR3 DNA reads TGTGCCAGCAGCTTAGGCGGGGGGGTCGGCAATGAGCAGTTCTTC. Amino acid sequence: CASSLGGGVGNEQFF.

This clone was recorded only once. The chain combines TRBV28 with TRBJ2-6, with D possibly being TRBD1 (5 bases). The CDR3 is made up of 16 amino acids. Trimming removed 4 bases from V and 3 bases from J, with 13 bases in between. Germline CDR1 reads MDHEN; CDR2 reads SYDVKM. As DNA, the CDR3 is TGTGCCAGCAGTTCCACTGCAGGGCGTGGGGCCAACGTCCTGACTTTC. Encoded protein: CASSSTAGRGANVLTF.

The chain employs TRBV7-3 and TRBJ2-7; 10 bases are shared with TRBD1. Trimming removed 0 bases from V and 13 bases from J; junction bases left unmatched: 3. This CDR3 is built from 12 residues. CDR1 and CDR2 from the germline V gene are SGHTA and FQGTGA. The DNA of the CDR3 is TGTGCCAGCAGCTTAACGGGACAGGGGCTTTACTTC. Translating it yields CASSLTGQGLYF.

The CDR3 loop is CASSLGGQPTSPLHF. In DNA form, the CDR3 reads TGTGCCAGCAGCTTAGGGGGACAGCCAACTTCACCCCTCCACTTT. The V and J genes are TRBV13 and TRBJ1-6, with TRBD1 identical over 7 bases. V lost 0 bases, J lost 9 bases, and 5 bases stayed unmatched. The CDR3 has 15 residues. Germline assignment: CDR1 PRHDT and CDR2 FYEKMQ (reference sequence).

The chain combines TRBV6-5 with TRBJ2-5; D perhaps matches TRBD2 (6 bases). The CDR3 runs to 13 residues. Trimming cost V 7 bases and J 4 bases, with 13 bases left between them. The germline gives CDR1 MNHEY, CDR2 SVGAGI. CDR3 coding DNA: TGTGCCAGCAACTTTGTGGGGGGAGAGACCCAGTACTTC. Residues: CASNFVGGETQYF.

The V call is TRBV14, the J call TRBJ1-1; D is perhaps TRBD1 (6 bases). The CDR3 totals 13 residues. CDR1 is SGHDN, CDR2 FVKESK, per germline. The V gene lost 3 bases and the J gene lost 5 bases, with 10 bases spanning the gap. This CDR3 is CASSQGAQTEAFF. In nucleotides, the CDR3 is TGTGCCAGCAGCCAGGGGGCGCAAACTGAAGCTTTCTTT.

The V gene is TRBV18, the J gene TRBJ2-7; D unclear. CDR1 is KGHSH, CDR2 LQKENI, per germline. The CDR3 consists of 15 residues. V was clipped by 2 bases and J by 1 base, with 12 bases between them. The CDR3 DNA follows: TGTGCCAGCTCACCAGGTTTCGGCGGATCCTACGAGCAGTACTTC. It codes for CASSPGFGGSYEQYF.

The chain joins TRBV29-1 to TRBJ2-7; 7 bases fit TRBD1. CDR1 is SQVTM and CDR2 is ANQGSEA in the germline V gene. The CDR3 covers 13 residues. Unmatched junction bases numbered 4, after V lost 5 bases and J lost 0 bases. The CDR3 nucleotides are TGCAGCGTTCGGGACAGTCCCTCCTACGAGCAGTACTTC. This gives the protein CSVRDSPSYEQYF.

The chain combines TRBV5-4 with TRBJ1-1, with D possibly matching TRBD1 (5 bases). The CDR3 extends over 15 amino acids. The germline V gene encodes CDR1 SGHNT and CDR2 YYREEE (reference sequence). Trimming stripped 0 bases from V and 5 bases from J, with 14 bases between. The CDR3 region has the DNA TGTGCCAGCAGCTTGGTTTTCGGGGGAGGGACTGAAGCTTTCTTT. Translating gives CASSLVFGGGTEAFF.

The CDR3: CATGNLHNEQFF. Here the CDR3 DNA reads TGTGCAACAGGGAACCTTCACAATGAGCAGTTCTTC. This chain uses TRBV24-1 with TRBJ2-1, with D perhaps matching TRBD1 (6 bases). The germline CDR1 and CDR2 sequences are KGHDR and SFDVKD. The CDR3 length is 12 residues.

The V gene is TRBV28, the J gene TRBJ1-2; the D gene is possibly TRBD1 (6 bases). Germline V gives CDR1 MDHEN, CDR2 SYDVKM. V was cut by 5 bases and J by 8 bases, with 15 bases left in between. The CDR3 covers 13 residues. The CDR3 is CASSLGTFSGYTF. The DNA for the CDR3 is TGTGCCAGCAGTCTTGGGACATTTTCAGGCTACACCTTC.

In this sample, this clone turned up a few times. The chain recombines TRBV7-6 with TRBJ2-1; D is ambiguous. The CDR3 covers 16 residues. The ends were cut back, 5 bases at V and 0 bases at J, with 14 bases in the middle. The germline V gene encodes CDR1 SGHVS and CDR2 FNYEAQ. CDR3: CASSRTNVRSYNEQFF. The CDR3 DNA follows: TGTGCCAGCAGCAGAACTAACGTCCGCTCCTACAATGAGCAGTTCTTC.

The V and J genes are TRBV6-1 and TRBJ2-2, with D hard to call. Per germline, CDR1 MNHNS and CDR2 SASEGT. The CDR3 spans 14 residues. V was shortened by 0 bases and J by 3 bases, with 5 bases between the two germline ends. CDR3 sequence (DNA): TGTGCCAGCAGTGAAGCGCCGGACACCGGGGAGCTGTTTTTT. The encoded protein is CASSEAPDTGELFF.

This chain connects TRBV2 to TRBJ2-2; a possible D gene is TRBD1 (6 bases). V was clipped by 6 bases and J by 3 bases, with 11 bases between them. The CDR3 extends over 14 amino acids. The germline V gene encodes CDR1 SNHLY and CDR2 FYNNEI. The CDR3 nucleotides read TGTGCCAGCAGGCCGGGACACTACACCGGGGAGCTGTTTTTT. This codes for CASRPGHYTGELFF.

This chain connects TRBV2 to TRBJ1-2; 11 bases are shared with TRBD1. J lost 4 bases, V lost 6 bases, and 7 bases had no gene match. From germline, CDR1 is SNHLY and CDR2 FYNNEI. This CDR3 spans 15 amino acids. The CDR3 DNA is TGTGCCAGCAGAAAAGGGGGACAGGGGGGCTATGGCTACACCTTC. Protein product: CASRKGGQGGYGYTF.

V usage is TRBV27 and J usage is TRBJ2-3; 12 positions agree with TRBD1. Trimming took 11 bases from V and 4 from J; bases not matched to a gene: 7. The V gene's germline CDR1 is MNHEY and CDR2 SMNVEV (reference sequence). The length of the CDR3 is 14 residues. The CDR3, as DNA: TGTGCCCTTTCCGGGACAGGGGGCTCAGATACGCAGTATTTT. As protein: CALSGTGGSDTQYF.

The chain combines TRBV5-8 with TRBJ2-1, with a possible D match to TRBD2 (5 bases). The germline gives CDR1 SGHTS, CDR2 YDEGEE. The V end was cut by 0 bases, the J end by 0 bases, with 13 bases between. The CDR3 sequence is 17 residues long. The CDR3 loop is CASSLEFGDASYNEQFF. CDR3 in DNA: TGTGCCAGCAGCTTGGAGTTCGGGGATGCCTCCTACAATGAGCAGTTCTTC.

Details on this clone: Other DNA sequences of this sample code for an identical CDR3. This chain connects TRBV12-3 or TRBV12-4 to TRBJ1-2; 7 bases are shared with TRBD1. This CDR3 contains 12 residues. J lost 7 bases, V lost 6 bases, and 5 bases had no gene match. Here the CDR3 DNA reads TGTGCCAGCAGCTCAGACAGGGCTGGCTACACCTTC. This sequence encodes CASSSDRAGYTF.

This clone was counted a single time. This chain uses TRBV7-9 with TRBJ1-1, with TRBD1 matching over 7 bases. From germline, CDR1 is SEHNR and CDR2 FQNEAQ (reference sequence). The ends lost 0 bases at V and 5 bases at J; junction bases unmatched: 6. This CDR3 is 15 amino acids long. CDR3 sequence: CASSLATGVRTEAFF. The CDR3 bases are TGTGCCAGCAGCTTAGCCACAGGGGTTAGGACTGAAGCTTTCTTT. The full variable domain, rest sourced from reference TRBV7-9 and TRBJ1-1, is DTGVSQNPRHKITKRGQNVTFRCDPISEHNRLYWYRQTLGQGPEFLTYFQNEAQLEKSRLLSDRFSAERPKGSFSTLEIQRTEQGDSAMYLCASSLATGVRTEAFFGQGTRLTVV.

The chain uses TRBV5-4 and TRBJ1-1, with 7 nucleotides matching TRBD1. CDR3 length: 14 residues. Trimming at V came to 2 bases and at J to 5 bases, leaving 6 bases not matched to a gene. Germline assignment: CDR1 SGHNT and CDR2 YYREEE (reference sequence). This CDR3 is CASSFPDRETEAFF. The CDR3 nucleotides read TGTGCCAGCAGCTTTCCAGACAGGGAAACTGAAGCTTTCTTT.

V gene TRBV23-1 combines with J gene TRBJ1-6; D gene ambiguous. TRBV23-1 is designated an ORF whose function remains uncertain. V lost 2 bases and J 8 bases, leaving 10 bases between the germline ends. This CDR3 contains 14 residues. CDR3: CASSQRRAYSPLHF. The CDR3 DNA follows: TGCGCCAGCAGTCAAAGGAGGGCTTATTCACCCCTCCACTTT.

This sequence joins TRBV5-5 and TRBJ1-5; unclear D gene. The CDR3 has 13 amino acids. Germline V gene sequence: CDR1 SGHKS, CDR2 YYEKEE (reference sequence). V lost 4 bases and J 9 bases, leaving 14 bases between the germline ends. In DNA, the CDR3 is TGTGCCAGCAGCGACAACCAGTTTGGGCCCCAGCATTTT. Protein product: CASSDNQFGPQHF.

This sequence joins TRBV18 and TRBJ2-2; no clear D. This CDR3 comprises 17 residues. Looked up from germline, CDR1 is KGHSH and CDR2 is LQKENI. V dropped 1 base and J dropped 5 bases, with 17 bases sitting between them. In nucleotides, the CDR3 is TGTGCCAGCTCACCACTTGCCCCACAGTTTAGAACCGGGGAGCTGTTTTTT. This translates into CASSPLAPQFRTGELFF.